This T cell receptor (beta chain) was profiled in a study of blood T cell repertoires in COVID-19. Trimming at V came to 4 bases and at J to 1 base, leaving 4 bases not matched to a gene. There are 15 residues in the CDR3. The germline CDR1 and CDR2 sequences are SGHRS and YFSETQ. Here immunoSEQ multiplex PCR was the method, and the copy in TCRdb shows in-frame clones only, minus some. The sample lists approximately 150,000 clones, just under 85% occurring once. This clonotype was sampled from an elderly woman with COVID-19, enrolled during active disease. This chain links TRBV5-1 with TRBJ1-1; 10 bases are a match to TRBD1. Sequenced input: peripheral blood. The CDR3 DNA follows: TGCGCCAGCAGCCCGGGACAGGGGACGAACACTGAAGCTTTCTTT. The encoded protein is CASSPGQGTNTEAFF.